This is a list of T cell receptor beta chains from one sample in a study of blood T cells in healthy people across ages. In TCRdb, the 5' RACE reads were re-called with MiXCR into one record per CDR3 protein. The sample holds approximately 960,000 distinct CDR3 sequences, 25% to 30% seen once. These data were also reused for a study on T cells of mothers and their children.

The specimen was blood. These receptors were taken from a woman between 40 and 50 years old in good health. Each CDR3 is given with its conserved first and last residue.

TRBV24-1	TRBJ2-1	CATSDFSRGQNGAYNEQFF
TRBV12-3/TRBV12-4	TRBJ1-1	CASSFGPGRATEAFF
TRBV12-3/TRBV12-4	TRBJ1-2	CAVGGARGYTF
TRBV5-1	TRBJ2-3	CASSLGTGADLGDTQYF
TRBV28	TRBJ2-2	CASSLPPWTGRTGELFF
TRBV18	.	CASSSRTGDSYNEQYF
TRBV20-1	TRBJ2-7	CSARDLDSYSYEQYF
TRBV30	TRBJ1-1	CAWWTGQIPTEAFF
TRBV4-3	TRBJ2-7	CASSQEPGDRGGEQYF
TRBV12-3/TRBV12-4	TRBJ1-5	CASSTDRLGNQPQHF
TRBV20-1	TRBJ2-3	CSARDSGQYSTDTQYF
TRBV5-1	TRBJ2-3	CASSLVQGVSDTQYF
TRBV29-1	TRBJ2-1	CSVISGGVYNEQFF
TRBV5-6	TRBJ2-1	CASSNLAGGGERFF
TRBV20-1	TRBJ1-5	CSASAGFNQPQHF
TRBV2	TRBJ2-7	CASSDVLDEQYF
TRBV20-1	TRBJ2-2	CSATQGGSTGELFF
TRBV3-1	TRBJ2-1	CATSPGAGRYNEQFF
TRBV7-7	TRBJ2-3	CASSPLEVPDTQYF
TRBV6-6	.	CASTRTSEETQYF
TRBV28	TRBJ2-1	CASSLVSLRGEQFF
TRBV12-3/TRBV12-4	TRBJ2-1	CASSRQAYNEQFF
TRBV20-1	TRBJ1-1	CSARDVRKRGDTEAFF
TRBV7-2	TRBJ1-1	CASSPWGGAEEAFF
TRBV7-8	TRBJ1-2	CASSHRVGKAGYTF
TRBV12-3/TRBV12-4	TRBJ2-3	CASRLSGVETTDTQYF
TRBV28	TRBJ1-2	CASRPGQYHNYGYTF
TRBV12-3/TRBV12-4	TRBJ1-1	CASSVSTGYTEAFF